The source of this TCR beta chain is a study of identical twins. This clonotype was counted many times. Antigen specificity is unknown. A universal primer site came from template switching; cDNA carried unique molecular identifiers. TCRdb fed the 5' RACE reads into MiXCR, producing one record per CDR3 protein. The sample yields a few hundred thousand distinct CDR3 sequences, roughly 10% seen once. Notes on the study in general: Twin pairs' shared out-of-frame alpha sequences were enriched in low generation probability. The same donors were not followed; conclusions instead depended on cross-sectional statistical analysis.

V was shortened by 3 bases and J by 2 bases, with 8 bases between the two germline ends. Germline V gene data show CDR1 as DFQATT and CDR2 as SNEGSKA (reference sequence). The CDR3 is made up of 12 amino acids. This sequence originates from a woman in her forties or fifties in good health. The chain uses TRBV20-1 and TRBJ2-7; no clear D. What was sequenced was naive T cells sorted from blood. Here the CDR3 DNA reads TGCAGTGCTAGGGCACAGACCTACGAGCAGTACTTC. This translates into CSARAQTYEQYF.